Included here is one TCR beta chain sequence, with context. Its antigen specificity is not known. Base qualities are not recorded, but no much larger clone differs from it by a single base. This specimen's time point label, per the study, means: baseline before first vaccination. Samples from vaccinated people were obtained from the UK trials COV001 and COV002, which included a single-blind randomized controlled phase 2/3 trial of AZD1222 (ChAdOx1 nCoV-19) in healthy adults. For TCRbeta chain sequencing, PBMC samples were collected from trial participants at day 0 and at day 28 after the second dose. The CDR3 regions of human TCRbeta chains were analyzed by immunosequencing. The paper's processing steps were these. TCRs in the repertoires were compared against a reference library of SARS-CoV-2-specific TCRs that had been generated with the MIRA antigen-specificity platform. Breadth was defined as the fraction of unique TCRs that were SARS-CoV-2-associated, and depth was defined as the fraction of total T cells that were SARS-CoV-2-associated. Using the MIRA data, each spike-specific TCR was assigned both to the spike region to which the TCR was reactive and to a CD4 or CD8 class. Log10-transformed breadth and depth values were compared by one-way ANOVA with Sidak's multiple comparisons tests. The clones in this table, taken by TCRdb from immuneACCESS, are in-frame only. Not every clone is retained; where verified, under half of the shortfall comes from an unresolved V gene, and the cause of the rest is unknown. V and J calls and clone size come straight from that table; D and trimming were deduced from the DNA. A total of roughly 140,000 clones appear in this sample, approximately 94% of them only once. Of the sample, approximately 5.3% is held by the ten largest clones.

These data come from a study of T cell responses to AZD1222 COVID-19 vaccine (dated by TCRdb to 2020 to 2023). For the study in its entirety: AZD1222 recipients given second doses at about 4 weeks or at about 12 weeks were pooled, since spike-specific TCR depth and breadth were not found to differ between the two schedules. TCR sequencing was performed for more than 230 trial participants, of whom about 200 were given two doses of AZD1222 and around 25 were given two doses of MenACWY control vaccine. Trial participants were enrolled into age subgroups of 18-55, 56-69 and 70-plus years, which contained 148, 28 and 57 TCR-sequenced participants, respectively. The full study reports these points: The 56-69-year group was small, and its depth increase did not reach significance, likely because of low power. Participants were mostly white British and included more females than males, and it was suggested by the authors that clonal diversity may have been underestimated. Conclusions about previously exposed vaccinees are limited, since just 6 or 7 AZD1222 recipients were seropositive for SARS-CoV-2 at baseline. CD4 TCRs associated with the vaccine covered the entire spike protein, and the dominant responses were in regions 160-218 and 743-854. Spike-specific TCR breadth and depth rose significantly after two AZD1222 doses compared with day 0 and with MenACWY recipients. Epitopes outside the regions mutated in the B.1.351 and B.1.1.7 variants were reportedly recognized by nearly half of the unique spike-specific TCRs. Because no day 14 peak-response samples were available, the repertoires could be characterized only after the peak T cell response.

Relative to germline, V is 3 bases shorter and J is 4 bases shorter, with 13 bases between their ends. The germline V gene encodes CDR1 SGHTA and CDR2 FQGNSA. From its cysteine to its phenylalanine, the CDR3 spans 14 amino acids. Of the read, only the CDR3 DNA is kept; its 42 bases are in frame from base 1. The receptor was isolated from an adult in good health. Sequencing was performed on peripheral blood, taken on day 0 of AZD1222 vaccination. The V gene is TRBV7-2 and the J gene is TRBJ2-7; the D gene could be TRBD1 or TRBD2, each one agreeing over 7 bases. The CDR3: CASSLGGDRYEQYF. The DNA sequence reads TGTGCCAGCAGCTTGGGGGGGGACAGATACGAGCAGTACTTC. Here the CDR3 is joined to the reference TRBV7-2 and TRBJ2-7 genes, and the full variable domain is: GAGVSQSPSNKVTEKGKDVELRCDPISGHTALYWYRQSLGQGLEFLIYFQGNSAPDKSGLPSDRFSAERTGGSVSTLTIQRTQQEDSAVYLCASSLGGDRYEQYFGPGTRLTVT.